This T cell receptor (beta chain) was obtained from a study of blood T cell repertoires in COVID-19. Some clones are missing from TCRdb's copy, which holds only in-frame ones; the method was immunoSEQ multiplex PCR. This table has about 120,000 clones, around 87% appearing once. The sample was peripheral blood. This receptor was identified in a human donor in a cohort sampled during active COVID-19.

CDR3 nucleotide sequence: TGTGCCAGCAGCCAAGCCAGCGGGGGATTCTACGAGCAGTACTTC. Translated, it gives CASSQASGGFYEQYF. The chain employs TRBV3-1 (or the pseudogene TRBV3-2) and TRBJ2-7; the match to TRBD2 covers 8 bases. The length of the CDR3 is 15 residues. The trim removed 1 base at V and 3 bases at J, leaving 5 bases unmatched. The germline V gene encodes CDR1 LGHDT and CDR2 YNNKEL (reference sequence).